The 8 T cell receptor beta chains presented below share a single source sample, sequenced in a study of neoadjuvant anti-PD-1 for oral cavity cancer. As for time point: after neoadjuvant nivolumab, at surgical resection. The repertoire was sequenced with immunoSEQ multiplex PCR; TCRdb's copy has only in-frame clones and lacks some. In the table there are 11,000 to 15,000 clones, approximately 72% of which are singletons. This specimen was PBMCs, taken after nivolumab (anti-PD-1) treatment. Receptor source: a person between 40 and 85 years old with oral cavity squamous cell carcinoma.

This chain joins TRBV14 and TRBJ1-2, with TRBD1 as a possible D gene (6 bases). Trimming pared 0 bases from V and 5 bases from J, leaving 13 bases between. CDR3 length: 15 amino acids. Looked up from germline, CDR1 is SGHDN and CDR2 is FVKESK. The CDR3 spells CASSQEPRGGYGYTF. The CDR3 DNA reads TGTGCCAGCAGCCAAGAACCCCGAGGGGGGTATGGCTACACCTTC.

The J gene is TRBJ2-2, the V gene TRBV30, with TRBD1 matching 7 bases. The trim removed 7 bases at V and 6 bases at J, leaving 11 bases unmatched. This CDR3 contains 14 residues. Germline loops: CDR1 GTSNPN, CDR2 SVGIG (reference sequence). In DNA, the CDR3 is TGTGCCTTCTCGGGGACAGTCCGTTCCGGGGAGCTGTTTTTT. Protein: CAFSGTVRSGELFF.

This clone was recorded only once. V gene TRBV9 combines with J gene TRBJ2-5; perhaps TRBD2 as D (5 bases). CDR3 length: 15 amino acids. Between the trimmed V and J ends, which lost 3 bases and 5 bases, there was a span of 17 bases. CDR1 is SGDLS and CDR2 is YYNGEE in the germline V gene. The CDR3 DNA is TGTGCCAGCAGCGCCCCCGGTCTGGGGAGTGAGACCCAGTACTTC. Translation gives CASSAPGLGSETQYF.

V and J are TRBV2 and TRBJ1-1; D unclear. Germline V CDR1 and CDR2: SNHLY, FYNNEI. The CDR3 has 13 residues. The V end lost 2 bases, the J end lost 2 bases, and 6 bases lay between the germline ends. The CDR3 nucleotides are TGTGCCAGCAGTGAATTGGGTAACACTGAAGCTTTCTTT. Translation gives CASSELGNTEAFF.

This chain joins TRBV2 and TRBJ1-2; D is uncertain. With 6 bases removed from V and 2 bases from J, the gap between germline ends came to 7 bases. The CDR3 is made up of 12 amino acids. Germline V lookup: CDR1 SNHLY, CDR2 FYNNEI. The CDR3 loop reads CASSPWNYGYTF. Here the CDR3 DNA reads TGTGCCAGCAGCCCTTGGAACTATGGCTACACCTTC.

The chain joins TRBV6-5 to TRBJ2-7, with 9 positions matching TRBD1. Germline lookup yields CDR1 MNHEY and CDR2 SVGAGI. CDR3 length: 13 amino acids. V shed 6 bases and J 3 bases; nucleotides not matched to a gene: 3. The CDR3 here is CASRSGQGYEQYF. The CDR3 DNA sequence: TGTGCCAGCAGATCGGGACAGGGCTACGAGCAGTACTTC.

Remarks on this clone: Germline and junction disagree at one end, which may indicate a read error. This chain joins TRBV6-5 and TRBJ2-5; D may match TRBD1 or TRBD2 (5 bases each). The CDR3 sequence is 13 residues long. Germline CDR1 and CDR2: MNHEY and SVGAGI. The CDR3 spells CATSRGSQVTQYF. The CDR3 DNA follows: TGTGCCACCTCGAGGGGTAGCCAAGTGACCCAGTACTTC.

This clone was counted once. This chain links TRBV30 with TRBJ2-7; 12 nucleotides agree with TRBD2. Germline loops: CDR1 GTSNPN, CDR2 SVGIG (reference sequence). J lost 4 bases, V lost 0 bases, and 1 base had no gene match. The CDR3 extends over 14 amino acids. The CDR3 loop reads CAWSVGLAGYEQYF. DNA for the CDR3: TGTGCCTGGAGTGTAGGACTAGCGGGATACGAGCAGTACTTC. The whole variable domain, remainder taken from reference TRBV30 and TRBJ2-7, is SQTIHQWPATLVQPVGSPLSLECTVEGTSNPNLYWYRQAAGRGLQLLFYSVGIGQISSEVPQNLSASRPQDRQFILSSKKLLLSDSGFYLCAWSVGLAGYEQYFGPGTRLTVT.